This TCR beta chain was observed in a study of T cells after yellow fever vaccination. Study-level points and caveats: Weaker overall was a secondary response that nonetheless peaked faster, on day 5 versus 15.

The sample holds a few counts of this clonotype. Its antigen is not identified. The V end was cut by 4 bases, the J end by 0 bases, with 5 bases between. Germline V lookup: CDR1 SGDLS, CDR2 YYNGEE. The CDR3 spans 14 residues. TCRdb analysed the 5' RACE reads with MiXCR anew, one entry per CDR3 protein. The sample contains under 600,000 distinct CDR3 sequences, roughly 13% of which appear only once. The chain combines TRBV9 with TRBJ2-6; D call uncertain. This sequence was found in a young man who received the YFV17D yellow fever vaccine. The sample was PBMCs, taken on the day of the yellow fever booster vaccination. CDR3 DNA: TGTGCCAGCAGCACCACCTCTGGGGCCAACGTCCTGACTTTC. Its protein is CASSTTSGANVLTF.